This T cell receptor beta chain was captured by sequencing in a study of PD-1 blockade in classical Hodgkin lymphoma (dated by TCRdb to 2018 to 2020). Study-wide context: Nivolumab dosing was 3 mg/kg intravenously every 2 weeks, continuing until either disease progression or unacceptable toxicity. The study used TCR beta sequencing and CyTOF to define a peripheral blood immune signature of response to PD-1 blockade in classical Hodgkin lymphoma.

The time point label here, explained by the study, means: cycle 4 day 1 (C4D1), after six to seven weeks of nivolumab. All trial patients had relapsed after autologous stem cell transplantation, with cohorts A, B and C differing in prior brentuximab vedotin exposure. The trial cohort included more than 55 patients with relapsed/refractory classical Hodgkin lymphoma, and each patient had a best overall response of complete response, partial response or progressive disease. Trial patients were treated with single-agent nivolumab in the multi-cohort phase II CheckMate 205 trial. Best overall response was determined by an independent review committee according to the 2007 International Working Group response criteria. PBMCs from the trial were collected at three points: immediately before nivolumab initiation (C1D1), and during therapy at cycle 2 day 1 and cycle 4 day 1. Peripheral blood was collected in 8 mL Vacutainer Cell Preparation Tubes, from which PBMCs were isolated by centrifugation and then cryopreserved.

Results and caveats for the whole study, not just this receptor: Baseline TCR diversity was reported to be lower in newly diagnosed patients than in healthy donors, and even lower in relapsed/refractory patients. CD4+ but not CD8+ TCR diversity rose significantly by C4D1 (p=0.0027 vs p=0.16), most apparent in complete responders (p=0.02). Only a single clinical trial cohort was studied, and what caused the repertoire differences, possibly disease activity or prior therapy, remained undefined. Lower diversity was observed in patients in whom nivolumab was started less than 1 year after ASCT, and these patients were excluded from later analyses so that confounding by immune reconstitution would be avoided. Among trial patients, those achieving complete response had baseline diversity similar to that of newly diagnosed patients, while diversity was significantly lower in partial responders and progressors.

CDR1 and CDR2 (MNHNS, SASEGT) derive from the germline V gene. Ends trimmed: V by 8 bases, J by 4 bases; bases unmatched to a gene: 5. Counted from cysteine to phenylalanine, this CDR3 has 13 amino acids. The CDR3 DNA has 39 bases and is translated from base 1. The Qiagen DNeasy kit was used to extract genomic DNA from unsorted PBMCs and from the negatively selected CD4+ and CD8+ fractions. TCR beta CDR3 regions were amplified by immunoSEQ multiplex PCR using primers annealing to V and J segments. A synthetic immune receptor repertoire was used to minimize amplification bias, and any residual bias was removed computationally once sequencing was done. As for the original processing: Repertoire diversity was quantified as the Shannon entropy index using custom Python scripts. Unsorted, CD4+ and CD8+ repertoires were examined separately, except in combined analyses, for which CD4+ and CD8+ sequences were merged in silico. A clone counted as expanded when the clone's frequency after treatment rose at least 2-fold relative to C1D1, and clones undetected at baseline were given a pseudocount of 0.5. Clones with 0 or 1 copy at C1D1 were classified as singleton clones, and clones with 2 or more copies were classified as non-singleton clones. By matching protein sequences in sorted samples from the same patient, clones expanded in unsorted samples were annotated as CD4+, CD8+ or unknown. Wilcoxon tests on paired samples were used to test changes in diversity from C1D1 to C4D1. TCRdb mirrors the immuneACCESS table, restricted to in-frame sequences. Some clones are absent from its copies; in checked studies, under half trace to an unresolved V gene, and the reason for the others is unknown. The V and J calls and clone size are taken from that table; D and trimming were inferred from the DNA. The sample records fewer than 5,000 clones, roughly 70% of which are singletons. The ten largest clones take up approximately 29% of the sample.

To note about this clone: The antigen it binds to is not known. Per-base quality was not reported, and no clone a single base away is much larger than it.

This sequence was found in a human donor with classical Hodgkin lymphoma. The starting material was peripheral blood mononuclear cells (PBMCs), obtained before the fourth cycle of nivolumab. The chain uses TRBV6-1 and TRBJ1-3; 7 middle bases align to TRBD1. The DNA reads TGTGCCAGCCGAGAGACAGGGGGAAACACCATATATTTT. The resulting protein is CASRETGGNTIYF.